The clone carrying this T cell receptor beta chain was detected a few times. TCRdb passed the 5' RACE reads through MiXCR, listing each CDR3 protein once. The repertoire holds a few hundred thousand distinct CDR3 sequences, with around 19% as singletons. The CDR3 has 14 amino acids. Losses at the gene ends were 7 bases for V and 6 bases for J; bases not matched to a gene: 9. Per germline, CDR1 SQVTM and CDR2 ANQGSEA. The sample belongs to a study of T cells after yellow fever vaccination. The chain recombines TRBV29-1 with TRBJ2-3; 11 bases align to TRBD2. The specimen comprised PBMCs, sampled before the yellow fever booster vaccination. The origin of this receptor is a man younger than 30 who received the YFV17D yellow fever vaccine. CDR3 sequence: CSGRTSGPGDTQYF. In nucleotides, the CDR3 is TGCAGCGGCCGGACTAGCGGGCCGGGGGATACGCAGTATTTT.